This record concerns one T cell receptor beta chain sequence. This clone was seen only a few times. Its recognized antigen is unknown. No base quality values were provided; no much bigger clone lies one nucleotide off. Other DNA sequences in this sample translate to the same CDR3. The sample comes from a study of beta chain features in type 1 diabetes (dated by TCRdb to between 2017 and 2018). About the full investigation: Mean age, gender distribution, total cell number and subset yield were not different between patients and healthy donors. A total of around 110,000,000 sorted cells were examined across all samples, and RNA yield correlated strongly with the number of cells per subset. The study compared TCRB repertoires of sorted circulating CD4+ T cell subsets between recently diagnosed type 1 diabetes patients and matched healthy donors. Naive and central memory subsets were obtained from all 30 or so donors, but regulatory and stem cell-like memory subsets were isolated from only 8 patients and 8 healthy donors. The investigation overall reported the following: Because cDNA was sequenced instead of genomic DNA, activated cells with high expression could be over-represented, although the groups did not differ in activation or CD3 levels. Naive, central memory and regulatory TCRB repertoires appeared to be more similar among patients than among healthy donors. Because small numbers of individuals were included in the HLA sub-analyses, any influence of HLA type on TCRB rearrangement was left unresolved. At VDJ recombination sites, type 1 diabetes patients had fewer insertions and more deleted nucleotides, which implies abnormalities in thymic rearrangement. In all four CD4+ subsets, TCRB CDR3 length was moderately but significantly shorter in type 1 diabetes patients. PCR may preferentially amplify shorter templates, but because patient and control samples were amplified and corrected together, any resulting skew would affect both groups equally.

From cysteine to phenylalanine, the CDR3 is 12 amino acids long. CDR3 DNA only is kept here, 36 bases in frame from base 1. CDR1 and CDR2 are drawn from the germline V gene: MDHEN, SYDVKM. The V and J ends are trimmed by 7 bases and 2 bases, leaving 8 bases between them. Each donor gave one peripheral blood draw, averaging roughly 100 mL, which was collected into heparinised tubes. Using a panel that included CD45RO, CCR7, CD25, CD127, CD95 and CD27, naive, central memory, regulatory and stem cell-like memory CD4+ T cells were sorted on a BD FACSAria II. Every sorted population had a purity above 95%. PBMCs were separated immediately by Lymphoprep density gradient centrifugation and were stained directly, without being cultured. So that batch effects would be minimized, each experiment stained and sorted samples in pairs, pairing one healthy donor with one patient. The entire amount of isolated RNA was reverse transcribed using the High Capacity cDNA Reverse Transcription Kit, so the sequenced TCRB transcripts were expressed ones. Naive, central memory and regulatory T cell samples underwent deep immunoSEQ sequencing, averaging around 3.9 million total reads per sample. After sorted cells were lysed in RLT buffer, RNA was extracted with DNase-treated RNeasy Micro or Mini kits, with the choice depending on cell number. To prevent cross-contamination, every cell subset was processed on its own, while patient and healthy donor samples were processed together. Using the immunoSEQ multiplex PCR, TCRB sequences were amplified from cDNA into 87-bp fragments spanning the CDR3 region. Sequencing of the amplicons was performed on the Illumina HiSeq platform. The original pipeline was this. PCR bias was corrected computationally using synthetic template baselines, and reads within Hamming distance 2 were collapsed, with unmergeable singletons discarded. Reads were aligned against IMGT to assign V, D and J genes, CDR3 length and insertions or deletions at six rearrangement sites. Clonotype counts were normalized to sorted cell number within each subset before computing true diversity and Gini coefficients with the tcR R package. Repertoire sharing was quantified using the overlap coefficient calculated on TCRB nucleotide sequences. Out-of-frame TCRB sequences from naive cells were analyzed as a proxy for the pre-selection repertoire. TCRdb's version of the immuneACCESS table is confined to in-frame rearrangements and falls short of the full clone set. An unresolved V gene accounts for under half of the shortfall where checked; the remainder is of unknown origin. That table is the source of V, J and clone size, and D and trimming were worked out from the DNA. This sample lists hundreds of thousands of clones; 13% were detected once. The top ten constitute approximately 0.021% of the sample.

The sequence derives from a man younger than 35 with type 1 diabetes. The sequenced material came from naive CD4+ T cells from blood. The cell subset or site label on this specimen signifies: true naive CD4+ T cells. The rearrangement combines TRBV28 with TRBJ1-2; the D gene lacks a confident call. The DNA is as follows: TGTGCCAGCACGGACCGAAACTATGGCTACACCTTC. Its protein reads: CASTDRNYGYTF.